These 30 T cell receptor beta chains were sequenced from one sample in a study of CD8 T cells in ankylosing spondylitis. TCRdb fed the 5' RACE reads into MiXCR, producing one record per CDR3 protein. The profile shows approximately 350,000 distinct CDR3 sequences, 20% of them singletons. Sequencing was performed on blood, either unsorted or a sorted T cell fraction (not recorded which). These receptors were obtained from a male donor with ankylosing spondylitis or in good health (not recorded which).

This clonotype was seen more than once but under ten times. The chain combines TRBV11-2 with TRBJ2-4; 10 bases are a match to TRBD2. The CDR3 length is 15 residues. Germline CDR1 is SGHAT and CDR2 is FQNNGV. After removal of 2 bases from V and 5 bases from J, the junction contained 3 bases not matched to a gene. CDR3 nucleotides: TGTGCCAGCAGCTTACTAGCGGGGGAGGAAAACATTCAGTACTTC. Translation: CASSLLAGEENIQYF.

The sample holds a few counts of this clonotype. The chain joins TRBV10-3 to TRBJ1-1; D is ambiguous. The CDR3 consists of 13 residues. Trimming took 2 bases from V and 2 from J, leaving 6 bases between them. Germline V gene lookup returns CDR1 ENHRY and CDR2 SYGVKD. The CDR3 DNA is TGTGCCATCAGTGAGACAGATAACACTGAAGCTTTCTTT. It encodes CAISETDNTEAFF.

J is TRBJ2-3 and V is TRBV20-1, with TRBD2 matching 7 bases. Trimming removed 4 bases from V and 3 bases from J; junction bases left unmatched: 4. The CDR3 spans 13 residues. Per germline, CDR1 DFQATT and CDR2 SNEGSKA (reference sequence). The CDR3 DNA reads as TGCAGTGCTACCGGGACTAATACAGATACGCAGTATTTT. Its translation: CSATGTNTDTQYF.

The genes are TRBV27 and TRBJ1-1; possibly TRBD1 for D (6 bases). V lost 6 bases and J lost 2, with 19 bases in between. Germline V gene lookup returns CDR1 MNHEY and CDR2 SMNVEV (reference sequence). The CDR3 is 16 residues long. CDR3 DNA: TGTGCCAGCAGGCGTGGGGGGGCGCGGTTAAACACTGAAGCTTTCTTT. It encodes CASRRGGARLNTEAFF.

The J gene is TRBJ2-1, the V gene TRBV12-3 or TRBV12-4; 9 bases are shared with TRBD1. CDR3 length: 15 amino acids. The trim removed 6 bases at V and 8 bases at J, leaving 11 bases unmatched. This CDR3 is CASSGGTGPGDEQFF. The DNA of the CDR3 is TGTGCCAGCAGCGGAGGGACAGGGCCAGGCGATGAGCAGTTCTTC.

CDR3 nucleotide sequence: TGTGCCAGCTCACCGTGGGACAACTCCTACGAGCAGTACTTC. Translation: CASSPWDNSYEQYF. The rearrangement joins TRBV18 to TRBJ2-7, with D maybe TRBD1 (6 bases). The germline V and J ends were trimmed by 3 bases and 0 bases, with 9 bases remaining between them. Looked up from germline, CDR1 is KGHSH and CDR2 is LQKENI. This CDR3 region has 14 residues.

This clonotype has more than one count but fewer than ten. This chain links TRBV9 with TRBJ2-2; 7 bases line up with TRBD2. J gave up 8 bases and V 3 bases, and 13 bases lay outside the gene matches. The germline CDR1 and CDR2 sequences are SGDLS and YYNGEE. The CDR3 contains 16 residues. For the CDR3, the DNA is TGTGCCAGCAGCGAGGGGAGCGGGGCCGCCGGGGGGGAGCTGTTTTTT. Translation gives CASSEGSGAAGGELFF.

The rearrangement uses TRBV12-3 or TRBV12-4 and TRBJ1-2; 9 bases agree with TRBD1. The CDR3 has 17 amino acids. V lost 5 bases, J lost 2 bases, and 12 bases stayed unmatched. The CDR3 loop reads CASSTYRGRGENYGYTF. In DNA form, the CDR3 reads TGTGCCAGCAGTACATACAGGGGGCGCGGTGAGAACTATGGCTACACCTTC.

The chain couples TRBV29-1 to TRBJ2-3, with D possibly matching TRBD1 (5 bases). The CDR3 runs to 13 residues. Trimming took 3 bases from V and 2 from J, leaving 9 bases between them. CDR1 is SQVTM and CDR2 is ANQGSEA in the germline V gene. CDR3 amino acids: CSVDAGFTDTQYF. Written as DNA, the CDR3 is TGCAGCGTTGACGCAGGGTTCACAGATACGCAGTATTTT.

The CDR3 DNA follows: TGCAGCGTTGACGGTTGGGGGACAGGCGGACGCCAGGGGACCCAGTACTTC. Encoded protein: CSVDGWGTGGRQGTQYF. The chain recombines TRBV29-1 with TRBJ2-5, with 8 bases identical to TRBD1. The V segment lost 3 bases and the J segment 7 bases; nucleotides outside the gene matches: 19. This CDR3 is built from 17 residues. Per the germline V gene, CDR1 is SQVTM and CDR2 is ANQGSEA.

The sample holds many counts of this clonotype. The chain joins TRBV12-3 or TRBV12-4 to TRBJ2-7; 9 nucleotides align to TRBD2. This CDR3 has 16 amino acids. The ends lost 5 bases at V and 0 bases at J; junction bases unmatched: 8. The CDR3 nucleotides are TGTGCCAGCAGTACCTCTAGCGGGGTCCCCTCCTACGAGCAGTACTTC. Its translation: CASSTSSGVPSYEQYF.

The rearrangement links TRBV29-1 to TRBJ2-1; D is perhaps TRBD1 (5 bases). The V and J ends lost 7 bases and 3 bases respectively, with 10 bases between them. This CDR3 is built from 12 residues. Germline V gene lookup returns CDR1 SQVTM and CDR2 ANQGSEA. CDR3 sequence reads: CSAAGYYNEQFF. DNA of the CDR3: TGCAGCGCCGCAGGGTACTACAATGAGCAGTTCTTC.

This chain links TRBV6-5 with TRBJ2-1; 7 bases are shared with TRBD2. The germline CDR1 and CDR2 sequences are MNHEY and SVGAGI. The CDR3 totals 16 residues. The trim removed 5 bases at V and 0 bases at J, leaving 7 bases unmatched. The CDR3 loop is CASSHPPGGSYNEQFF. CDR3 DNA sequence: TGTGCCAGCAGTCACCCTCCGGGGGGCTCCTACAATGAGCAGTTCTTC.

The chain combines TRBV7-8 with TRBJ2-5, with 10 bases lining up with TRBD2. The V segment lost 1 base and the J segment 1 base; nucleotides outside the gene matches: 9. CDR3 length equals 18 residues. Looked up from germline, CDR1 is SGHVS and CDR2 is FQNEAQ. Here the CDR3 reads CASSLGLAGRLGQETQYF. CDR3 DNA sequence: TGTGCCAGCAGCTTAGGACTAGCGGGCCGGTTGGGCCAAGAGACCCAGTACTTC.

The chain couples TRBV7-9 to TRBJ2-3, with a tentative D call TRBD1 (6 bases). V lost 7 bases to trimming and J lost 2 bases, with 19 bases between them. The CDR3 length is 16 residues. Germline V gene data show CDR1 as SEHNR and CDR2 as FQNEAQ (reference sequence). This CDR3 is CASNHVPGHLTDTQYF. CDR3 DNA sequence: TGTGCCAGCAACCACGTACCGGGACATCTCACAGATACGCAGTATTTT.

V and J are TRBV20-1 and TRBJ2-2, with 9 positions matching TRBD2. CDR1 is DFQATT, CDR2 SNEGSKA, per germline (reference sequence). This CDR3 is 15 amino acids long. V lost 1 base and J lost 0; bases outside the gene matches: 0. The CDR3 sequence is CSARGLAANTGELFF. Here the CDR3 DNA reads TGCAGTGCTAGAGGACTAGCGGCGAACACCGGGGAGCTGTTTTTT.

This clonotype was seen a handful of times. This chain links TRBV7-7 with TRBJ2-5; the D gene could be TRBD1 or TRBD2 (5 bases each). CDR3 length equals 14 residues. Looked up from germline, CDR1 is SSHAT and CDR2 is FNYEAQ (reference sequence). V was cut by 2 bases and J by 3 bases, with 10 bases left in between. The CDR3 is CASSLIRGEETQYF. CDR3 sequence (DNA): TGTGCCAGCAGCTTAATCAGAGGGGAAGAGACCCAGTACTTC.

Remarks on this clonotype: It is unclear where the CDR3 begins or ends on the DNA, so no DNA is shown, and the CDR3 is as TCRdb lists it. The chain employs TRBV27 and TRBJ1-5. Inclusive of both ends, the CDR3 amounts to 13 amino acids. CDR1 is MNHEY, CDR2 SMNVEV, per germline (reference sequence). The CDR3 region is CASSLGMGQPQHF.

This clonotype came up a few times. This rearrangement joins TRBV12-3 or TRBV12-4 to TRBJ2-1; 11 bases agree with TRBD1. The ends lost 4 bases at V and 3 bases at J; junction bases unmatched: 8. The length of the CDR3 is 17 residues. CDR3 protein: CASSSPGTGGVYNEQFF. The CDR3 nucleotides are TGTGCCAGCAGTTCACCCGGGACAGGGGGGGTCTACAATGAGCAGTTCTTC.

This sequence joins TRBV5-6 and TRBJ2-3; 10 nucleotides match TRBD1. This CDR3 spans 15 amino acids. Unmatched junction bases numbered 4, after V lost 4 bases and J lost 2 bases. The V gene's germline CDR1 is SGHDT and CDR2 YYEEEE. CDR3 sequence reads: CASSPGQGITDTQYF. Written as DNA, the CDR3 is TGTGCCAGCAGCCCGGGACAGGGGATCACAGATACGCAGTATTTT.

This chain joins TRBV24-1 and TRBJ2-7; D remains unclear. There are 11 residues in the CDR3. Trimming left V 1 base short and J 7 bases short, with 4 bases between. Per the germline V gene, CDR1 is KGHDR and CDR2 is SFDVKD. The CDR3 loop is CATSDFREQYF. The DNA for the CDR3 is TGTGCCACCAGTGATTTCCGGGAGCAGTACTTC.

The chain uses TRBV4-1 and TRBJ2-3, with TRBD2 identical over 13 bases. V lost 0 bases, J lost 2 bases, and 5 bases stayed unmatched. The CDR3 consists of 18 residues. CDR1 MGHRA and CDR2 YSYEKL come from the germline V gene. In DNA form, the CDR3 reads TGCGCCAGCAGCCAAGAGTTTGGACTAGCGGGGGCCACAGATACGCAGTATTTT. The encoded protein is CASSQEFGLAGATDTQYF.

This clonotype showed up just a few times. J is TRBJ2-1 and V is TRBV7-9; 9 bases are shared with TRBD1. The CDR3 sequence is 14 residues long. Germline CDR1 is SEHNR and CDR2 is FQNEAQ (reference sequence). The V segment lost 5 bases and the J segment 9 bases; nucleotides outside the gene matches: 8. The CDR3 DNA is TGTGCCAGCAGCGCTAGGACAGGGGACGTTGAGCAGTTCTTC. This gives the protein CASSARTGDVEQFF.

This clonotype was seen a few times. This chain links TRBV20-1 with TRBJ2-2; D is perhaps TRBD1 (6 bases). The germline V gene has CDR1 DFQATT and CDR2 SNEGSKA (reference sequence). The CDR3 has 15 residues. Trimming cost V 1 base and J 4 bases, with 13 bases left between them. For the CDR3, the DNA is TGCAGTGCTAGAGTGGCAGGGGAGACCACCGGGGAGCTGTTTTTT. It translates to CSARVAGETTGELFF.

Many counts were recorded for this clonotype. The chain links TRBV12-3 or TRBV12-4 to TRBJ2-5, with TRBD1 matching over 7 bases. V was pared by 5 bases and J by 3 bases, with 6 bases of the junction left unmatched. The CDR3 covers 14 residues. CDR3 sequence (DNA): TGTGCCAGCAGTACTCCGACAGGGAAAGAGACCCAGTACTTC. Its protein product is CASSTPTGKETQYF.

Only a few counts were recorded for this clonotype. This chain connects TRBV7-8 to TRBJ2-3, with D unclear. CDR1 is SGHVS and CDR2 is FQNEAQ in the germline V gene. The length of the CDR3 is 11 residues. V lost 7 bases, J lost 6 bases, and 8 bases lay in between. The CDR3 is CASISPDTQYF. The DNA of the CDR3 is TGTGCCAGCATCTCCCCGGATACGCAGTATTTT.

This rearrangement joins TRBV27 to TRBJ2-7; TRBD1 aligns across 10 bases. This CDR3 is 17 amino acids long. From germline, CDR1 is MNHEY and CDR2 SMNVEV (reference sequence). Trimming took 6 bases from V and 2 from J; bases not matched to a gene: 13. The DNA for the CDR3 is TGTGCCAGCAGCCAGACCCTACCGGGACAGGGGCCCTACGAGCAGTACTTC. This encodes CASSQTLPGQGPYEQYF.

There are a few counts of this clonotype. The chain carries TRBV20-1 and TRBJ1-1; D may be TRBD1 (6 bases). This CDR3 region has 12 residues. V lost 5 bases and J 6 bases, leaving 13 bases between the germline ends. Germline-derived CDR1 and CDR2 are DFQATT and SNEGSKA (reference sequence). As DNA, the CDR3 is TGCAGTGCTCAGGGGAGGGGCTCTGAAGCTTTCTTT. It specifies CSAQGRGSEAFF.

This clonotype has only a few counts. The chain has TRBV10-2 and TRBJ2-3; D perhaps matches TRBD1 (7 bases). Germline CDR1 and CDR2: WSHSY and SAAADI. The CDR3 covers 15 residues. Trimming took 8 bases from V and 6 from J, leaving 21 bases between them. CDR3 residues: CASQGGLYAFDTQYF. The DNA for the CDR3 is TGCGCCAGCCAGGGGGGTCTTTACGCTTTTGATACGCAGTATTTT.

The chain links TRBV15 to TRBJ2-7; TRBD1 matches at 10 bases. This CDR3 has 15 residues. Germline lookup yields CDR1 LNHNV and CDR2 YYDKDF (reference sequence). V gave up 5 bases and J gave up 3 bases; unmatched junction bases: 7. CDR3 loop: CATSPPGQGIYEQYF. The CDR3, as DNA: TGTGCCACCAGCCCCCCGGGACAGGGGATCTACGAGCAGTACTTC.